These 17 T cell receptor beta chains originate from one sample sequenced in a study of T cells in Graves' hyperthyroidism and ophthalmopathy. RNA transcripts gave rise to amplified TCR beta CDR3 regions. First-round RT-PCR with HTBI primers amplified the TCR CDR3 region. One entry per CDR3 protein results from TCRdb running MiXCR on the multiplex PCR reads. The table records about 280,000 distinct CDR3 sequences, 20% to 25% of them present only once. Material: blood. These receptors were obtained from a man in his forties or fifties with Graves' hyperthyroidism that later progressed to Graves' ophthalmopathy.

The chain employs TRBV6-1 and TRBJ1-2; 7 nucleotides line up with TRBD1. Unmatched junction bases numbered 7, after V lost 6 bases and J lost 6 bases. The germline V gene encodes CDR1 MNHNS and CDR2 SASEGT. The CDR3 is 13 amino acids. The CDR3 region has the DNA TGTGCCAGCAGCCGGGACGACAGGGATGGCTACACCTTC. As protein: CASSRDDRDGYTF.

Ten or more counts support this clonotype. The chain couples TRBV7-9 to TRBJ1-1; D is ambiguous. V was cut by 10 bases and J by 5 bases, with 23 bases left in between. The CDR3 spans 15 residues. Germline V gives CDR1 SEHNR, CDR2 FQNEAQ (reference sequence). The CDR3 DNA reads as TGTGCCATCCGAACCTCCGGGCAGGCAAAGACTGAAGCTTTCTTT. Translating gives CAIRTSGQAKTEAFF.

This clonotype was recorded at least ten times. This chain joins TRBV27 and TRBJ2-2; maybe TRBD2 (6 bases). The CDR3 spans 15 residues. Germline lookup yields CDR1 MNHEY and CDR2 SMNVEV (reference sequence). The ends were cut back, 4 bases at V and 4 bases at J, with 13 bases in the middle. The CDR3 bases are TGTGCCAGCAGTTCGCGACTAGATTTCACCGGGGAGCTGTTTTTT. It is translated as CASSSRLDFTGELFF.

The V call is TRBV6-1, the J call TRBJ2-7; 10 nucleotides align to TRBD1. The germline V gene encodes CDR1 MNHNS and CDR2 SASEGT. The CDR3 has 15 residues. After removal of 6 bases from V and 0 bases from J, the junction contained 5 bases not matched to a gene. CDR3 region: CASRRDRGSSYEQYF. CDR3 DNA sequence: TGTGCCAGCAGAAGGGACAGGGGCAGCTCCTACGAGCAGTACTTC.

Many counts were recorded for this clonotype. The V and J genes are TRBV19 and TRBJ2-2; 7 positions agree with TRBD1. Germline CDR1 LNHDA, CDR2 SQIVND (reference sequence). This CDR3 contains 15 residues. V gave up 3 bases and J gave up 6 bases; unmatched junction bases: 7. Here the CDR3 reads CASSIDRVGSGELFF. As DNA, the CDR3 is TGTGCCAGTAGTATTGACAGGGTTGGGTCCGGGGAGCTGTTTTTT.

The chain carries TRBV20-1 and TRBJ2-7, with 8 nucleotides matching TRBD1. This CDR3 has 14 amino acids. Germline V gene data show CDR1 as DFQATT and CDR2 as SNEGSKA (reference sequence). Unmatched junction bases numbered 5, after V lost 4 bases and J lost 0 bases. The CDR3 loop reads CSATDRASSYEQYF. Here the CDR3 DNA reads TGCAGTGCTACGGACAGGGCATCCTCCTACGAGCAGTACTTC.

This clonotype was picked up many times. The chain carries TRBV20-1 and TRBJ1-5; 8 nucleotides agree with TRBD1. Germline loops: CDR1 DFQATT, CDR2 SNEGSKA (reference sequence). The CDR3 has 16 amino acids. Trimming cost V 0 bases and J 7 bases; bases outside gene matches: 11. Here the CDR3 reads CSARELGQGQGQPQHF. The CDR3 DNA follows: TGCAGTGCTAGAGAGTTAGGACAGGGCCAAGGGCAGCCCCAGCATTTT.

This clonotype was counted between two and nine times. J is TRBJ2-7 and V is TRBV6-2 or TRBV6-3; tentative D call: TRBD1 (5 bases). The CDR3 spans 14 residues. V lost 7 bases, J lost 3 bases, and 16 bases lay in between. In germline, CDR1 is MNHEY, CDR2 SVGEGT. The CDR3 nucleotides are TGTGCCAGCACGATCGCCGGACACCTCTACGAGCAGTACTTC. This encodes CASTIAGHLYEQYF.

This clonotype was counted ten times or more. This chain joins TRBV13 and TRBJ2-2, with 13 bases fitting TRBD2. Germline CDR1 reads PRHDT; CDR2 reads FYEKMQ (reference sequence). The CDR3 has 18 amino acids. V dropped 5 bases and J dropped 4; count of bases not matched to a gene: 10. The CDR3 DNA is TGTGCCAGCAGCGCCCGGACTGGACTAGCGGGAGTCACCGGGGAGCTGTTTTTT. It translates to CASSARTGLAGVTGELFF. The variable domain in full, with the rest retrieved from reference TRBV13 and TRBJ2-2, is AAGVIQSPRHLIKEKRETATLKCYPIPRHDTVYWYQQGPGQDPQFLISFYEKMQSDKGSIPDRFSAQQFSDYHSELNMSSLELGDSALYFCASSARTGLAGVTGELFFGEGSRLTVL.

A single count supports this clonotype. CDR3 loop: CASSLQGALATETQYF. DNA of the CDR3: TGTGCCAGCAGCTTACAGGGGGCGCTGGCAACAGAGACCCAGTACTTC. This chain joins TRBV7-3 and TRBJ2-5; 8 nucleotides align to TRBD1. J gave up 4 bases and V 2 bases, and 9 bases lay outside the gene matches. The CDR3 runs to 16 residues. The germline CDR1 and CDR2 sequences are SGHTA and FQGTGA.

This clonotype was counted between two and nine times. This chain uses TRBV19 with TRBJ1-5, with 8 positions matching TRBD1. The junction had 11 bases not matched to a gene; V was cut back by 4 bases and J by 6 bases. CDR1 is LNHDA, CDR2 SQIVND, per germline (reference sequence). This CDR3 is built from 16 residues. In nucleotides, the CDR3 is TGTGCCAGTAGTACCCTCGCTGGACAGGGTGTTCAGCCCCAGCATTTT. Encoded protein: CASSTLAGQGVQPQHF. Looking up the rest from reference TRBV19 and TRBJ1-5 gives the full variable domain: DGGITQSPKYLFRKEGQNVTLSCEQNLNHDAMYWYRQDPGQGLRLIYYSQIVNDFQKGDIAEGYSVSREKKESFPLTVTSAQKNPTAFYLCASSTLAGQGVQPQHFGDGTRLSIL.

CDR3 sequence reads: CASSETTNQETQYF. DNA for the CDR3: TGTGCCAGCAGTGAAACTACTAACCAAGAGACCCAGTACTTC. V and J are TRBV6-1 and TRBJ2-5; D gene ambiguous. V dropped 2 bases and J dropped 0 bases, with 7 bases sitting between them. This CDR3 has 14 amino acids. Germline lookup yields CDR1 MNHNS and CDR2 SASEGT.

In this sample, this clonotype turned up many times. The chain carries TRBV12-3 or TRBV12-4 and TRBJ1-1, with TRBD1 matching over 8 bases. The CDR3 extends over 15 amino acids. V shed 5 bases, J shed 1 base, and the junction held 6 bases outside the gene matches. CDR3 bases: TGTGCCAGCAGTACGAGGACAGGGCGGAACACTGAAGCTTTCTTT. It specifies CASSTRTGRNTEAFF.

Comments on this clonotype: One end of the junction varies from germline; a read error may be responsible. The V gene is TRBV6-4, the J gene TRBJ1-1; 7 nucleotides line up with TRBD1. The length of the CDR3 is 15 residues. Germline CDR1 and CDR2: MRHNA and SNTAGT. The CDR3 bases are TGTGCCAGCAGTTACTCAAGGGGGCTGGACACTGAAGCTTTCTTT. This codes for CASSYSRGLDTEAFF.

This clonotype occurred many times. This chain uses TRBV7-8 with TRBJ2-2; D gene uncertain. This CDR3 has 15 residues. Trimming shortened V by 2 bases and J by 4 bases, and 11 bases separated the two germline ends. The germline gives CDR1 SGHVS, CDR2 FQNEAQ. DNA of the CDR3: TGTGCCAGCAGCTTAAGTTTGGGTGGCACCGGGGAGCTGTTTTTT. Translation: CASSLSLGGTGELFF. Together with reference TRBV7-8 and TRBJ2-2, the CDR3 gives the full variable domain: GAGVSQSPRYKVAKRGQDVALRCDPISGHVSLFWYQQALGQGPEFLTYFQNEAQLDKSGLPSDRFFAERPEGSVSTLKIQRTQQEDSAVYLCASSLSLGGTGELFFGEGSRLTVL.

The genes are TRBV27 and TRBJ1-5; perhaps TRBD1 as D (5 bases). The CDR3 has 16 amino acids. Trimming shortened V by 0 bases and J by 0 bases, and 9 bases separated the two germline ends. Germline CDR1 MNHEY, CDR2 SMNVEV (reference sequence). The chain's CDR3 is CASSLSGEYSNQPQHF. CDR3 nucleotides: TGTGCCAGCAGTTTATCGGGGGAGTATAGCAATCAGCCCCAGCATTTT.

This clonotype was seen at least ten times. This rearrangement joins TRBV2 to TRBJ2-7; D call uncertain. V was clipped by 7 bases and J by 0 bases, with 10 bases between them. CDR1 and CDR2 (germline): SNHLY, FYNNEI. The CDR3 consists of 13 residues. CDR3 loop: CASTETRSYEQYF. The CDR3 nucleotides are TGTGCCAGCACGGAAACCCGCTCCTACGAGCAGTACTTC.